The 24 T cell receptor beta chains given below trace back to one sample, sequenced in a study of blood T cell repertoires in COVID-19. Assay used: immunoSEQ multiplex PCR; TCRdb lists only in-frame clones, some missing. The table includes roughly 200,000 clones, roughly 90% detected once. The sample taken for sequencing was peripheral blood. Receptors originate from a man aged 45-60 years with acute or convalescent COVID-19.

This rearrangement joins TRBV9 to TRBJ2-1; D unresolved. The V and J ends lost 3 bases and 10 bases respectively, with 23 bases between them. CDR3 length equals 16 residues. Germline V gives CDR1 SGDLS, CDR2 YYNGEE. Here the CDR3 reads CASSESPTGSRREQFF. CDR3 bases: TGTGCCAGCAGCGAGAGCCCCACCGGGTCCAGAAGGGAGCAGTTCTTC.

V and J are TRBV9 and TRBJ1-3, with 12 bases aligning to TRBD1. CDR3 size: 18 residues. Germline CDR1 and CDR2: SGDLS and YYNGEE. The junction had 10 bases not matched to a gene; V was cut back by 0 bases and J by 6 bases. In nucleotides, the CDR3 is TGTGCCAGCAGCGTAGGCCTTTTGGGACAGGGGGCGGAAAACACCATATATTTT. Its protein is CASSVGLLGQGAENTIYF.

This sequence joins TRBV3-1 (or the pseudogene TRBV3-2) and TRBJ1-5, with D possibly matching TRBD1 (5 bases). The V gene's germline CDR1 is LGHDT and CDR2 YNNKEL (reference sequence). With 4 bases removed from V and 5 bases from J, the gap between germline ends came to 6 bases. The CDR3 covers 12 residues. The CDR3 spells CASSPQDQPQHF. The CDR3 DNA reads as TGTGCCAGCAGCCCACAGGATCAGCCCCAGCATTTT.

J is TRBJ2-1 and V is TRBV4-3; a weak D match, TRBD2 (6 bases). Germline CDR1 reads LGHNA; CDR2 reads YSLEER. V dropped 5 bases and J dropped 7 bases, with 15 bases sitting between them. CDR3 length equals 14 residues. This chain's CDR3 is CASSSPVGGNEQFF. The CDR3 region has the DNA TGCGCCAGCAGCTCCCCGGTTGGGGGGAATGAGCAGTTCTTC.

Points on this clone: This specimen includes other DNA sequences encoding the same CDR3. The J gene is TRBJ1-2, the V gene TRBV5-1, with D perhaps TRBD1 (5 bases). In germline, CDR1 is SGHRS, CDR2 YFSETQ. The CDR3 runs 13 residues. The V gene lost 0 bases and the J gene lost 7 bases, with 10 bases spanning the gap. The CDR3, as DNA: TGCGCCAGCAGCTTGGGGCAGGGCGGTGGCTACACCTTC. The encoded protein is CASSLGQGGGYTF.

The rearrangement uses TRBV7-2 and TRBJ1-6; TRBD1 aligns across 7 bases. Germline assignment: CDR1 SGHTA and CDR2 FQGNSA. CDR3 length: 15 residues. V trimming: 4 bases; J trimming: 9 bases; junction bases outside the gene matches: 9. The CDR3 nucleotides are TGTGCCAGCAGCTGGACCAGGGACAGATCTTCACCCCTCCACTTT. Translating gives CASSWTRDRSSPLHF.

CDR3 nucleotides: TGTGCCAGTAGTATCCGGGGCAGGGGAGAGACCCAGTACTTC. Encoded protein: CASSIRGRGETQYF. The rearrangement uses TRBV19 and TRBJ2-5; maybe TRBD1 (6 bases). Trimming took 3 bases from V and 4 from J, leaving 12 bases between them. Germline V gene sequence: CDR1 LNHDA, CDR2 SQIVND (reference sequence). CDR3 size: 14 residues. The variable domain in full, completed from reference TRBV19 and TRBJ2-5, reads DGGITQSPKYLFRKEGQNVTLSCEQNLNHDAMYWYRQDPGQGLRLIYYSQIVNDFQKGDIAEGYSVSREKKESFPLTVTSAQKNPTAFYLCASSIRGRGETQYFGPGTRLLVL.

This clone has just a few counts. This chain joins TRBV14 and TRBJ1-2, with D tentatively TRBD1 (6 bases). Trimming took 0 bases from V and 2 from J, leaving 10 bases between them. Germline assignment: CDR1 SGHDN and CDR2 FVKESK. This CDR3 region has 15 residues. CDR3 nucleotides: TGTGCCAGCAGCCAAGAGAACAGGGCAAACTATGGCTACACCTTC. Its protein product is CASSQENRANYGYTF.

The V call is TRBV11-2, the J call TRBJ2-3; D ambiguous. V was cut by 8 bases and J by 2 bases, with 14 bases left in between. The germline CDR1 and CDR2 sequences are SGHAT and FQNNGV. CDR3 length equals 14 residues. CDR3 protein: CASSSTFSTDTQYF. For the CDR3, the DNA is TGTGCCAGCTCCTCGACTTTCTCCACAGATACGCAGTATTTT.

This chain uses TRBV18 with TRBJ2-1; weak D call: TRBD2 (5 bases). The CDR3 extends over 16 amino acids. The germline V gene encodes CDR1 KGHSH and CDR2 LQKENI. Trimming removed 5 bases at V and 0 bases at J, with 14 bases between. The CDR3 sequence: CASSKPSQSSYNEQFF. The CDR3 bases are TGTGCCAGCTCAAAGCCTAGCCAGAGCTCCTACAATGAGCAGTTCTTC.

The chain is built from TRBV29-1 and TRBJ2-5, with 7 bases aligning to TRBD1. This CDR3 has 16 residues. Trimming cost V 4 bases and J 1 base; bases outside gene matches: 12. CDR1 is SQVTM and CDR2 is ANQGSEA in the germline V gene. CDR3 in DNA: TGCAGCGTTGGCAGTAGGGGACAGAGGATCCAAGAGACCCAGTACTTC. Its translation is CSVGSRGQRIQETQYF.

The V and J genes are TRBV30 and TRBJ2-5; 16 bases line up with TRBD2. V dropped 2 bases and J dropped 4; count of bases not matched to a gene: 7. This CDR3 region has 17 residues. Germline assignment: CDR1 GTSNPN and CDR2 SVGIG (reference sequence). For the CDR3, the DNA is TGTGCCTGGAGTACCGGGACTAGCGGGAGGGCTGGAGAGACCCAGTACTTC. Encoded protein: CAWSTGTSGRAGETQYF.

V usage is TRBV2 and J usage is TRBJ2-6, with TRBD1 identical over 8 bases. There are 17 residues in the CDR3. Trimming took 6 bases from V and 0 from J; bases not matched to a gene: 7. The germline V gene encodes CDR1 SNHLY and CDR2 FYNNEI. Here the CDR3 reads CASRRDRLTSGANVLTF. The CDR3 DNA follows: TGTGCCAGCAGGAGGGACAGGCTCACCTCTGGGGCCAACGTCCTGACTTTC.

The V gene is TRBV19, the J gene TRBJ1-6; a weak D match, TRBD1 (6 bases). The germline CDR1 and CDR2 sequences are LNHDA and SQIVND (reference sequence). V shed 3 bases and J shed 7 bases, with 19 bases lying between them. The CDR3 is 17 residues long. The CDR3 DNA reads as TGTGCCAGTAGTATGCCACAATTCGGGGACACCAATTCACCCCTCCACTTT. Amino acids: CASSMPQFGDTNSPLHF. Looking up the rest from reference TRBV19 and TRBJ1-6 gives the full variable domain: DGGITQSPKYLFRKEGQNVTLSCEQNLNHDAMYWYRQDPGQGLRLIYYSQIVNDFQKGDIAEGYSVSREKKESFPLTVTSAQKNPTAFYLCASSMPQFGDTNSPLHFGNGTRLTVT.

The rearrangement uses TRBV5-5 and TRBJ1-1; D is unclear. CDR1 is SGHKS, CDR2 YYEKEE, per germline (reference sequence). This CDR3 is built from 14 residues. Trimming took off 0 bases at V and 4 bases at J, with 10 bases between the two ends. This chain's CDR3 is CASSLEFSSTEAFF. Here the CDR3 DNA reads TGTGCCAGCAGCTTGGAGTTCAGTTCCACTGAAGCTTTCTTT.

This rearrangement joins TRBV7-9 to TRBJ2-5, with D hard to call. The CDR3 spans 14 residues. Trimming shortened V by 1 base and J by 5 bases, and 11 bases separated the two germline ends. CDR1 is SEHNR and CDR2 is FQNEAQ in the germline V gene (reference sequence). DNA of the CDR3: TGTGCCAGCAGCTTAGGGTTAGTGGAGGAGACCCAGTACTTC. It is translated as CASSLGLVEETQYF.

There are a few counts of this clone. The chain links TRBV7-2 to TRBJ1-2, with 9 bases that match TRBD1. The V segment lost 5 bases and the J segment 5 bases; nucleotides outside the gene matches: 9. Germline CDR1 and CDR2: SGHTA and FQGNSA. The CDR3 length is 15 residues. The CDR3 DNA reads TGTGCCAGCAGCGTTACCGGGACAGGGACATATGGCTACACCTTC. Translating it yields CASSVTGTGTYGYTF.

The V gene is TRBV27, the J gene TRBJ2-3; 14 bases fit TRBD2. The CDR3 totals 15 residues. Germline V lookup: CDR1 MNHEY, CDR2 SMNVEV (reference sequence). V lost 6 bases to trimming and J lost 7 bases; unmatched junction nucleotides: 6. The CDR3 loop reads CASSSGTSGGNTQYF. Written as DNA, the CDR3 is TGTGCCAGCAGCTCTGGGACTAGCGGGGGAAATACGCAGTATTTT.

V usage is TRBV29-1 and J usage is TRBJ2-3, with 9 bases that match TRBD1. The CDR3 totals 15 residues. Germline V gene sequence: CDR1 SQVTM, CDR2 ANQGSEA. J was trimmed by 0 bases and V by 7 bases; bases with no gene match: 8. The CDR3 nucleotides are TGCAGCGCTGAGGGGGGGACAGGGAGCACAGATACGCAGTATTTT. Protein sequence: CSAEGGTGSTDTQYF.

The rearrangement joins TRBV4-1 to TRBJ1-5, with 7 bases matching TRBD1. Germline assignment: CDR1 MGHRA and CDR2 YSYEKL. The CDR3 loop spans 15 amino acids. V dropped 0 bases and J dropped 6; count of bases not matched to a gene: 5. CDR3 nucleotides: TGCGCCAGCAGCCAAGATGCAGGGGGTGCTCAGCCCCAGCATTTT. Amino acid sequence: CASSQDAGGAQPQHF.

This clone was detected once. V is TRBV5-1 and J is TRBJ2-3, with 8 bases identical to TRBD1. The trim removed 4 bases at V and 1 base at J, leaving 2 bases unmatched. The CDR3 extends over 14 amino acids. Germline assignment: CDR1 SGHRS and CDR2 YFSETQ. The CDR3 loop is CASSQTGGTDTQYF. The CDR3 coding sequence is TGCGCCAGCAGCCAGACAGGGGGCACAGATACGCAGTATTTT. Looking up the rest from reference TRBV5-1 and TRBJ2-3 gives the full variable domain: KAGVTQTPRYLIKTRGQQVTLSCSPISGHRSVSWYQQTPGQGLQFLFEYFSETQRNKGNFPGRFSGRQFSNSRSEMNVSTLELGDSALYLCASSQTGGTDTQYFGPGTRLTVL.

The rearrangement uses TRBV7-9 and TRBJ1-1; D not resolved. The V and J ends lost 5 bases and 11 bases respectively, with 12 bases between them. Germline V lookup: CDR1 SEHNR, CDR2 FQNEAQ (reference sequence). This CDR3 spans 11 amino acids. CDR3 in amino acids: CASSRADWAFF. Written as DNA, the CDR3 is TGTGCCAGCAGCAGAGCAGACTGGGCTTTCTTT.

V and J are TRBV27 and TRBJ1-2; D gene unclear. V lost 2 bases and J lost 4, with 8 bases in between. The CDR3 length is 13 residues. Germline V lookup: CDR1 MNHEY, CDR2 SMNVEV (reference sequence). The CDR3 sequence is CASSLAGSYGYTF. The CDR3 DNA is TGTGCCAGCAGTTTAGCGGGCAGCTATGGCTACACCTTC.

V and J are TRBV11-3 and TRBJ1-1, with 11 positions matching TRBD1. The germline CDR1 and CDR2 sequences are SGHNT and YENEEA. The CDR3 runs to 14 residues. V lost 5 bases, J lost 3 bases, and 2 bases stayed unmatched. The CDR3 spells CASSRGQGDTEAFF. The CDR3 DNA follows: TGTGCCAGCAGCAGGGGACAGGGGGACACTGAAGCTTTCTTT.